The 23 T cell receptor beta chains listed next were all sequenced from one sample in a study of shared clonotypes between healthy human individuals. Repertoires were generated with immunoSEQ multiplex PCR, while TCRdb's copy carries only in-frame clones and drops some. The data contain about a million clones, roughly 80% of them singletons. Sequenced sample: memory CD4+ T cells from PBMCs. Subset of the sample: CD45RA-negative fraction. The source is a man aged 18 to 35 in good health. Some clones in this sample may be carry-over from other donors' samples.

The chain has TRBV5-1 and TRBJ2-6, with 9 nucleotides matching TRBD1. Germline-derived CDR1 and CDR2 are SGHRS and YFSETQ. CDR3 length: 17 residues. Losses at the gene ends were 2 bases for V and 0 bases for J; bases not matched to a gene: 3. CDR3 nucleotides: TGCGCCAGCAGCTTACAACAGGGGGCCTCTGGGGCCAACGTCCTGACTTTC. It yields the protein CASSLQQGASGANVLTF.

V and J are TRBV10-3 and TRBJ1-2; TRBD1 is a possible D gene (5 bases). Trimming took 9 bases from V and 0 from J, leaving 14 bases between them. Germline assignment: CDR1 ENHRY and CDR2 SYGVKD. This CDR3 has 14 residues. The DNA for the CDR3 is TGTGCCATTAACCCACAGGAAGCTAACTATGGCTACACCTTC. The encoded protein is CAINPQEANYGYTF.

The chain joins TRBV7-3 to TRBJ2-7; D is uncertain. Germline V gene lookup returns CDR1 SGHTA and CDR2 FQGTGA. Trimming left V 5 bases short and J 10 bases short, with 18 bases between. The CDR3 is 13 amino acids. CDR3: CASSPQPSATQYF. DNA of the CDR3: TGTGCCAGCAGCCCCCAGCCCAGCGCGACACAGTACTTC. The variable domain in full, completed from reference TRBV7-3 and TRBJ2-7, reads GAGVSQTPSNKVTEKGKYVELRCDPISGHTALYWYRQSLGQGPEFLIYFQGTGAADDSGLPNDRFFAVRPEGSVSTLKIQRTERGDSAVYLCASSPQPSATQYFGPGTRLTVT.

The CDR3 loop is CASSRRFGGVETQYF. The CDR3 DNA sequence: TGTGCCAGCAGCCGCAGATTTGGGGGAGTGGAGACCCAGTACTTC. The J gene is TRBJ2-5, the V gene TRBV5-4; D is possibly TRBD1 or TRBD2 (5 bases each). V lost 4 bases, J lost 5 bases, and 18 bases lay in between. The CDR3 totals 15 residues. Germline V CDR1 and CDR2: SGHNT, YYREEE (reference sequence). Supplemented by reference TRBV5-4 and TRBJ2-5, the full variable domain reads ETGVTQSPTHLIKTRGQQVTLRCSSQSGHNTVSWYQQALGQGPQFIFQYYREEENGRGNFPPRFSGLQFPNYSSELNVNALELDDSALYLCASSRRFGGVETQYFGPGTRLLVL.

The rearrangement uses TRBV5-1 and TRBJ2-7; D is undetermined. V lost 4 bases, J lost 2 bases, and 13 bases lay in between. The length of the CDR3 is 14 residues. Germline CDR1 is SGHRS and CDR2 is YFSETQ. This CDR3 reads CASSPDPTTYEQYF. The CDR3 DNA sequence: TGCGCCAGCAGCCCGGACCCAACTACCTACGAGCAGTACTTC.

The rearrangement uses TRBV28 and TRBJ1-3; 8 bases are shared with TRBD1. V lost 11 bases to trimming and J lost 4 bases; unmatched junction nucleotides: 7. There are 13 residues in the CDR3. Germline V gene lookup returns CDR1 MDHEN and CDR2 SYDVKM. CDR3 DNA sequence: TGTGCCTCACCGGACAGGGTCGGAAACACCATATATTTT. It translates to CASPDRVGNTIYF.

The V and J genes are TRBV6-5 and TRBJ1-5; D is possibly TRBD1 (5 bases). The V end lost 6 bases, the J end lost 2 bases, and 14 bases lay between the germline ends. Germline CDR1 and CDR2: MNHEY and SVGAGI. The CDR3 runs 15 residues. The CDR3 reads CASRPRGAGNQPQHF. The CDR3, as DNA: TGTGCCAGCAGACCCCGAGGGGCTGGCAATCAGCCCCAGCATTTT.

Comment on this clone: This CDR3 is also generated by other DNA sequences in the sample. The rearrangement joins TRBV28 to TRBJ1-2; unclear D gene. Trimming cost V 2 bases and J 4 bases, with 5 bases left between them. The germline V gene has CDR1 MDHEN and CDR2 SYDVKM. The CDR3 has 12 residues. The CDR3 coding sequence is TGTGCCAGCAGTTTAACTAGCTATGGCTACACCTTC. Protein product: CASSLTSYGYTF.

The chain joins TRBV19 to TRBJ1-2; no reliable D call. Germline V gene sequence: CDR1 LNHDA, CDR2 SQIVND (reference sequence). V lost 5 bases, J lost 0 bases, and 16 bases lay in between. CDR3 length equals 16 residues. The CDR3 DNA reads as TGTGCCAGTAGTCCCGGAGAAGTACCTGCTAACTATGGCTACACCTTC. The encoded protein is CASSPGEVPANYGYTF.

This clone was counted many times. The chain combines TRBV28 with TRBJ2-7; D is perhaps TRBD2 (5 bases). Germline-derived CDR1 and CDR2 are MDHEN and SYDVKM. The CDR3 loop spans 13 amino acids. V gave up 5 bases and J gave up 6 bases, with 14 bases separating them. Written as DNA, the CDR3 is TGTGCCAGCAGTGCCGGAGGTCCTTCCGAGCAGTACTTC. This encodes CASSAGGPSEQYF.

CDR3 nucleotide sequence: TGTGCCAGTAGTGAGGACAGGTTAGTCCAGCCCCAGCATTTT. This codes for CASSEDRLVQPQHF. The genes are TRBV19 and TRBJ1-5; 7 bases are a match to TRBD1. The trim removed 5 bases at V and 7 bases at J, leaving 8 bases unmatched. The length of the CDR3 is 14 residues. Germline CDR1 is LNHDA and CDR2 is SQIVND (reference sequence).

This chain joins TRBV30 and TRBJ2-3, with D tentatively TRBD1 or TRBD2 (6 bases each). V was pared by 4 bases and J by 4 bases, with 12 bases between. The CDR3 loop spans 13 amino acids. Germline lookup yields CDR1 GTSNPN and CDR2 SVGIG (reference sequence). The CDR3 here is CAWNVGGADTQYF. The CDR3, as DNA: TGTGCCTGGAATGTGGGGGGCGCAGATACGCAGTATTTT.

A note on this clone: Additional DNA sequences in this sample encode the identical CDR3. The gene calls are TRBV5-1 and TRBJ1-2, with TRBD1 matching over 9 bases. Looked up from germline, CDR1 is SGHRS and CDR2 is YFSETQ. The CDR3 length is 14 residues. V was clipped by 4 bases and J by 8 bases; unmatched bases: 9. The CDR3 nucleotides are TGCGCCAGCAGCCAGGGACAGGGAGAAGGCGGCTACACCTTC. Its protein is CASSQGQGEGGYTF.

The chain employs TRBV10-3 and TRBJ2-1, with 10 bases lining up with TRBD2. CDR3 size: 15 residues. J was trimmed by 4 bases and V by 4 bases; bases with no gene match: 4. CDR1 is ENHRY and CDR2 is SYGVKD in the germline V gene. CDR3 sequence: CAISAELAGYNEQFF. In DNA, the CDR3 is TGTGCCATCAGTGCCGAACTAGCGGGGTACAATGAGCAGTTCTTC.

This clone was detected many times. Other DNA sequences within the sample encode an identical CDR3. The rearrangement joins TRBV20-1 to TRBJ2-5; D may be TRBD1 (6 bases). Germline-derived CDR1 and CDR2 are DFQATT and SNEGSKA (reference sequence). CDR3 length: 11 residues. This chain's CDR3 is CSGQLGETQYF. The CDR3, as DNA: TGCAGCGGACAGTTAGGAGAGACCCAGTACTTC.

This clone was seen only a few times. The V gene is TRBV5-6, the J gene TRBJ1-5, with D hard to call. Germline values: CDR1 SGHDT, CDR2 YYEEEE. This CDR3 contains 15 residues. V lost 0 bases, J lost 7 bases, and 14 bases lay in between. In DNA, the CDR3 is TGTGCCAGCAGCTTGGGATACGGGGAGGGACAGCCCCAGCATTTT. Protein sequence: CASSLGYGEGQPQHF. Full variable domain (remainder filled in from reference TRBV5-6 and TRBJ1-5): DAGVTQSPTHLIKTRGQQVTLRCSPKSGHDTVSWYQQALGQGPQFIFQYYEEEERQRGNFPDRFSGHQFPNYSSELNVNALLLGDSALYLCASSLGYGEGQPQHFGDGTRLSIL.

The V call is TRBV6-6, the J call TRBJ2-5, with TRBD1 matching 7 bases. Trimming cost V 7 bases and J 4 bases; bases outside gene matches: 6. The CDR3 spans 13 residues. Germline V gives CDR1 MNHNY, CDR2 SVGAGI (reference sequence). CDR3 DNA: TGTGCCAGCACCCTAGGGGGCCTAGAGACCCAGTACTTC. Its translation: CASTLGGLETQYF.

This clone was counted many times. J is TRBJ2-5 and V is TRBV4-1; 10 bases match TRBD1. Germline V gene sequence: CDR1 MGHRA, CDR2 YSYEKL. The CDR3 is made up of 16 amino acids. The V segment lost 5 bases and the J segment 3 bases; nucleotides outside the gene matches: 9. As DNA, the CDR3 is TGCGCCAGCAGCAAGGAGCCTGGACAGGGGGAAGAGACCCAGTACTTC. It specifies CASSKEPGQGEETQYF.

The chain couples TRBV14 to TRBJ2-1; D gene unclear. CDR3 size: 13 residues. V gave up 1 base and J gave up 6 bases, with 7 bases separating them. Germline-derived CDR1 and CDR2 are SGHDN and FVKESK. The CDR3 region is CASSQVRVNEQFF. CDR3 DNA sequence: TGTGCCAGCAGCCAAGTGCGAGTCAATGAGCAGTTCTTC.

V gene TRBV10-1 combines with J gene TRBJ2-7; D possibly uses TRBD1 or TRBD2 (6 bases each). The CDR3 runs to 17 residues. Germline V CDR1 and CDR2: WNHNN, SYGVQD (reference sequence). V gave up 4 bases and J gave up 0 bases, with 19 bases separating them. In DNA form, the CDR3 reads TGCGCCAGCAGTGGGAGGAGGGGGAGGACGAGCTCCTACGAGCAGTACTTC. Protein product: CASSGRRGRTSSYEQYF.

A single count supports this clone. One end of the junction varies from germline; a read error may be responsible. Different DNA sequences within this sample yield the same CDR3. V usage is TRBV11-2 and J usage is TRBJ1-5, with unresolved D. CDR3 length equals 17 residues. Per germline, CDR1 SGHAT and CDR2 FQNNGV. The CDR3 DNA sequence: TGTGCCAGTAGCTTAGAAATGGCGGAGATTAGCAATCAGCCCCAGCATTTT. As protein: CASSLEMAEISNQPQHF.

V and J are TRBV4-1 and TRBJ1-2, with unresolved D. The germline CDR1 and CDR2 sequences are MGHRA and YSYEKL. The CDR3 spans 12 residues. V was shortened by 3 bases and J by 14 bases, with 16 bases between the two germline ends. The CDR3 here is CASSHAQVPSTF. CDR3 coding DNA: TGCGCCAGCAGCCACGCCCAGGTCCCATCAACCTTC.

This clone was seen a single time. The CDR3 nucleotides are TGTGCCAGCAGCTTTAGGGCGGTGAGGGACGAGCAGTACTTC. Translated: CASSFRAVRDEQYF. This rearrangement joins TRBV7-9 to TRBJ2-7, with D perhaps matching TRBD2 (5 bases). Deletions cut 3 bases from V and 5 bases from J, with 14 bases between. Germline CDR1 is SEHNR and CDR2 is FQNEAQ (reference sequence). The CDR3 loop spans 14 amino acids. Full variable domain (rest looked up from reference TRBV7-9 and TRBJ2-7): DTGVSQNPRHKITKRGQNVTFRCDPISEHNRLYWYRQTLGQGPEFLTYFQNEAQLEKSRLLSDRFSAERPKGSFSTLEIQRTEQGDSAMYLCASSFRAVRDEQYFGPGTRLTVT.